This T cell receptor beta chain was recorded in a study of beta chain features in type 1 diabetes. The study, taken as a whole, reports: In every one of the four CD4+ subsets, TCRB CDR3s were moderately but significantly shorter in Type 1 diabetes patients.

This clone was observed a handful of times. The target antigen is unknown. V was pared by 1 base and J by 7 bases, with 1 base of the junction left unmatched. The CDR3 totals 12 residues. The germline CDR1 and CDR2 sequences are GTSNPN and SVGIG (reference sequence). All of the isolated RNA was reverse transcribed, so expressed TCRB transcripts were sequenced. Profiled with immunoSEQ multiplex PCR; TCRdb holds only in-frame clones, not every one. The data contain some 350,000 clones, around an eighth of them singletons. The J gene is TRBJ2-7, the V gene TRBV30, with TRBD2 matching 10 bases. The sample taken for sequencing was naive CD4+ T cells from blood. The sequence was obtained from a woman between 18 and 29 years old with type 1 diabetes. CDR3: CAWSGSGGEQYV. In DNA, the CDR3 is TGTGCCTGGAGTGGTAGCGGGGGGGAGCAGTACGTC.